The next 9 T cell receptor beta chains were all read from a single sample in a study of CD8+CD57+ T cells in acquired aplastic anemia. Only patients with CD8+CD57+ cell expansion on flow cytometry were chosen for sequencing. The template used for profiling TCR beta VDJ and CDR3 was genomic DNA. MiXCR, run by TCRdb on the reads, gives a single entry per CDR3 protein. Seen here are roughly 500,000 distinct CDR3 sequences, roughly a third observed once, and the top ten hold under 0.95%. Input material: sorted CD4+, CD8+, or CD8+CD57+ T cells (not recorded which) from PBMCs. These receptors were collected from a human donor with aplastic anemia.

This clonotype was recorded at least ten times. The genes are TRBV19 and TRBJ1-5; D possibly corresponds to TRBD1 (5 bases). The CDR3 has 13 residues. Trimming removed 5 bases from V and 4 bases from J, with 9 bases in between. Looked up from germline, CDR1 is LNHDA and CDR2 is SQIVND (reference sequence). The chain's CDR3 is CASSPRTNQPQHF. The CDR3, as DNA: TGTGCCAGTAGTCCGCGGACAAATCAGCCCCAGCATTTT.

At least ten counts were recorded for this clonotype. V usage is TRBV11-3 and J usage is TRBJ2-1, with unresolved D. The CDR3 contains 11 residues. Germline V CDR1 and CDR2: SGHNT, YENEEA. V gave up 4 bases and J gave up 5 bases, with 3 bases separating them. The CDR3 spells CASSYNNEQFF. Here the CDR3 DNA reads TGTGCCAGCAGCTATAACAATGAGCAGTTCTTC.

Ten or more counts support this clonotype. The J gene is TRBJ1-2, the V gene TRBV7-9, with 7 bases fitting TRBD1. Unmatched junction bases numbered 7, after V lost 2 bases and J lost 7 bases. This CDR3 is built from 14 residues. Germline CDR1 and CDR2: SEHNR and FQNEAQ (reference sequence). CDR3 coding DNA: TGTGCCAGCAGCTTAATCCAGGGGGTTGGTGGCTACACCTTC. Amino acid sequence: CASSLIQGVGGYTF.

This clonotype appeared a few times. The chain links TRBV20-1 to TRBJ2-5; weak D call: TRBD1 (6 bases). Trimming left V 3 bases short and J 3 bases short, with 20 bases between. In germline, CDR1 is DFQATT, CDR2 SNEGSKA (reference sequence). The CDR3 has 16 amino acids. As DNA, the CDR3 is TGCAGTGCTAGCCTTTTGTTACCTGACAGGAAAGAGACCCAGTACTTC. Translating gives CSASLLLPDRKETQYF.

This clonotype was observed many times. The chain links TRBV20-1 to TRBJ2-7; 8 bases align to TRBD1. Germline CDR1 reads DFQATT; CDR2 reads SNEGSKA (reference sequence). Losses at the gene ends were 6 bases for V and 3 bases for J; bases not matched to a gene: 10. The CDR3 length is 14 residues. The DNA for the CDR3 is TGCAGTGCCACAAGGACAGGGCCATTCTACGAGCAGTACTTC. This translates into CSATRTGPFYEQYF.

This clonotype came up a few times. The chain combines TRBV5-6 with TRBJ2-3; TRBD1 might be the D (6 bases). Germline-derived CDR1 and CDR2 are SGHDT and YYEEEE. V was trimmed by 4 bases and J by 2 bases, leaving 14 bases between them. The CDR3 sequence is 15 residues long. The CDR3: CASSPRTAPTDTQYF. DNA of the CDR3: TGTGCCAGCAGCCCCCGGACAGCCCCCACAGATACGCAGTATTTT.

This clonotype was picked up many times. The chain employs TRBV2 and TRBJ2-3, with D maybe TRBD1 (5 bases). Per germline, CDR1 SNHLY and CDR2 FYNNEI. The CDR3 totals 12 residues. Trimming removed 7 bases at V and 6 bases at J, with 11 bases between. CDR3 loop: CASKTPGDTQYF. In DNA form, the CDR3 reads TGTGCCAGCAAGACTCCAGGGGATACGCAGTATTTT.

This clonotype appeared once. The chain has TRBV2 and TRBJ2-1, with D possibly TRBD1 on 6 matching bases. V lost 10 bases and J lost 4, with 17 bases in between. CDR3 length: 14 residues. The germline V gene encodes CDR1 SNHLY and CDR2 FYNNEI. CDR3 coding DNA: TGTGCCAACAATATGCGACAGGTGTACAATGAGCAGTTCTTC. Its translation is CANNMRQVYNEQFF.

In this sample, this clonotype turned up many times. The rearrangement links TRBV20-1 to TRBJ1-5; D remains ambiguous. The CDR3 has 12 amino acids. Germline assignment: CDR1 DFQATT and CDR2 SNEGSKA (reference sequence). Trimming took off 4 bases at V and 6 bases at J, with 10 bases between the two ends. This chain's CDR3 is CSATAVGQPQHF. The CDR3 bases are TGCAGTGCTACCGCGGTGGGTCAGCCCCAGCATTTT.